The 27 T cell receptor beta chains reported below all come from one sample, sequenced in a study of regulatory T cells in long-lasting Graves disease (dated by TCRdb to the early 2020s). In the paper's terms, the time point label means: persistent/refractory GD, antithyroid drugs over 5 years with positive TRAb. For both TCR sequencing and RNA sequencing, RNA was extracted from PBMCs in TRIzol. The library relied on multiplex PCR. TCRdb shows the sequencer as Illumina HiSeq 4000. To build TCR beta libraries, CDR3 regions were amplified by Arm-PCR using iRepertoire HTBI primers. TCRdb ran its own pipeline on the public reads, namely fastp trimming at Q25 and MiXCR clone calling, and kept in-frame beta chains. Rows matching on CDR3 protein sequence are summarized as one entry with the most common DNA and genes. A total of approximately 290,000 distinct CDR3 sequences appear in this sample, 22% of them only once. The ten largest clones capture just over 55% of the sample.

The sample was peripheral blood mononuclear cells (PBMCs), taken when the disease was refractory, from a patient treated with antithyroid drugs. The receptors here all came from a female donor with Graves disease.

This clonotype was seen at least ten times. The rearrangement uses TRBV6-1 and TRBJ1-1, with a possible D match to TRBD1 (6 bases). The CDR3 loop spans 14 amino acids. Trimming left V 6 bases short and J 4 bases short, with 15 bases between. The germline V gene has CDR1 MNHNS and CDR2 SASEGT. In DNA form, the CDR3 reads TGTGCCAGCAGGGGAACAGGGTTTGCCACTGAAGCTTTCTTT. It codes for CASRGTGFATEAFF.

The chain links TRBV6-1 to TRBJ2-7, with 7 bases lining up with TRBD2. The CDR3 length is 17 residues. Looked up from germline, CDR1 is MNHNS and CDR2 is SASEGT. With V trimmed by 6 bases and J by 3 bases, 17 bases remained unmatched. The CDR3 sequence is CASSNPKQRGIYYEQYF. In nucleotides, the CDR3 is TGTGCCAGCAGCAATCCAAAGCAGCGGGGCATCTACTACGAGCAGTACTTC.

This clonotype has more than one count but fewer than ten. V usage is TRBV5-1 and J usage is TRBJ1-1; 7 bases line up with TRBD1. CDR1 and CDR2 (germline): SGHRS, YFSETQ. V was clipped by 3 bases and J by 0 bases; unmatched bases: 5. The CDR3 extends over 15 amino acids. The DNA for the CDR3 is TGCGCCAGCAGCTGGAGGGACAGCCTGAACACTGAAGCTTTCTTT. As protein: CASSWRDSLNTEAFF.

This clonotype appeared many times. The chain joins TRBV20-1 to TRBJ1-1, with D hard to call. Germline assignment: CDR1 DFQATT and CDR2 SNEGSKA (reference sequence). The V gene lost 5 bases and the J gene lost 4 bases, with 17 bases spanning the gap. The CDR3 runs to 14 residues. The CDR3 loop is CSAHAPHLGTEAFF. CDR3 nucleotide sequence: TGCAGTGCTCACGCCCCCCATCTGGGCACTGAAGCTTTCTTT.

This clonotype was recorded at least ten times. The chain recombines TRBV13 with TRBJ1-2; 10 nucleotides match TRBD1. The CDR3 has 15 amino acids. CDR1 and CDR2 (germline): PRHDT, FYEKMQ (reference sequence). V dropped 3 bases and J dropped 6; count of bases not matched to a gene: 7. The CDR3 protein is CASSFPGQGFDGYTF. The CDR3 DNA follows: TGTGCCAGCAGCTTCCCGGGACAGGGGTTTGATGGCTACACCTTC.

This clonotype was seen a few times. The chain couples TRBV28 to TRBJ2-4; D is unclear. The germline CDR1 and CDR2 sequences are MDHEN and SYDVKM. The CDR3 is made up of 15 amino acids. The V and J ends lost 5 bases and 3 bases respectively, with 14 bases between them. CDR3 amino acids: CASSPAFFSKNIQYF. The CDR3, as DNA: TGTGCCAGCAGTCCCGCCTTCTTTAGCAAAAACATTCAGTACTTC.

This clonotype turned up a few times. The chain is built from TRBV6-5 and TRBJ2-7; possible D gene TRBD1, 6 bases. Germline V gene lookup returns CDR1 MNHEY and CDR2 SVGAGI. The germline V and J ends were trimmed by 4 bases and 0 bases, with 10 bases remaining between them. CDR3 size: 14 residues. CDR3 DNA: TGTGCCAGCAGTTCCCGGGACATCTCCTACGAGCAGTACTTC. Protein sequence: CASSSRDISYEQYF.

This clonotype was seen ten or more times. This chain uses TRBV25-1 with TRBJ1-4; D might be TRBD1 (6 bases). CDR1 is MGHDK, CDR2 SYGVNS, per germline. V shed 0 bases and J shed 3 bases, with 14 bases lying between them. CDR3 size: 17 residues. The CDR3 DNA reads as TGTGCCAGCAGTGAATATCTAACGACAGGACCTAATGAAAAACTGTTTTTT. Residues: CASSEYLTTGPNEKLFF.

J is TRBJ1-1 and V is TRBV20-1; the D is unclear. V lost 0 bases, J lost 1 base, and 15 bases lay in between. The V gene's germline CDR1 is DFQATT and CDR2 SNEGSKA (reference sequence). This CDR3 comprises 16 residues. The CDR3 protein is CSARDLTGLQNTEAFF. The CDR3 DNA sequence: TGCAGTGCTAGAGATTTAACTGGCTTACAGAACACTGAAGCTTTCTTT.

The chain has TRBV5-1 and TRBJ2-7; weak D call: TRBD2 (5 bases). CDR1 is SGHRS and CDR2 is YFSETQ in the germline V gene. This CDR3 has 14 amino acids. V gave up 1 base and J gave up 0 bases, with 8 bases separating them. DNA of the CDR3: TGCGCCAGCAGCTTGAACGCGGGCTCCTACGAGCAGTACTTC. Translating it yields CASSLNAGSYEQYF.

In its sample, this clonotype was seen a few times. This is likely a read error, given that the CDR3 carries no conserved phenylalanine or tryptophan at its end. No DNA is shown, since the ends of the CDR3 on it are uncertain; the CDR3 is the one TCRdb lists. The gene calls are TRBV7-9 and TRBJ1-2; the D segment call TRBD1 is taken from the table without a DNA check. Including both end residues, the CDR3 is 11 amino acids long. Looked up from germline, CDR1 is SEHNR and CDR2 is FQNEAQ (reference sequence). CDR3 sequence reads: CASSSIWTETL.

This chain uses TRBV6-1 with TRBJ2-2; 11 positions match TRBD2. V gave up 7 bases and J gave up 2 bases; unmatched junction bases: 6. The CDR3 loop spans 16 amino acids. CDR1 and CDR2 (germline): MNHNS, SASEGT. The CDR3 DNA reads TGTGCCAGCAACCGTCTAGCGGGAGGCAACACCGGGGAGCTGTTTTTT. It is translated as CASNRLAGGNTGELFF.

This clonotype was counted many times. The chain has TRBV28 and TRBJ2-1; D is ambiguous. Germline lookup yields CDR1 MDHEN and CDR2 SYDVKM. Trimming cost V 7 bases and J 3 bases, with 10 bases left between them. The CDR3 is made up of 13 amino acids. Written as DNA, the CDR3 is TGTGCCAGCAAAGGGTCCCTCTACAATGAGCAGTTCTTC. Its protein product is CASKGSLYNEQFF.

The chain combines TRBV14 with TRBJ2-4; 7 positions agree with TRBD1. Germline V gives CDR1 SGHDN, CDR2 FVKESK. The CDR3 extends over 15 amino acids. With 5 bases clipped from V and 0 bases from J, the junction kept 4 bases outside the gene matches. The DNA of the CDR3 is TGTGCCAGCAGCACTCGACAGGGAGCCAAAAACATTCAGTACTTC. The encoded protein is CASSTRQGAKNIQYF.

This chain joins TRBV7-9 and TRBJ2-1, with 7 positions matching TRBD2. V was clipped by 8 bases and J by 7 bases; unmatched bases: 8. Germline CDR1 SEHNR, CDR2 FQNEAQ (reference sequence). The CDR3 consists of 13 residues. The CDR3, as DNA: TGTGCCAGCGGGCTAGCGGAGGGGAATGAGCAGTTCTTC. The encoded protein is CASGLAEGNEQFF.

This clonotype was counted a few times. The rearrangement links TRBV5-6 to TRBJ2-2; 7 bases fit TRBD2. The CDR3 covers 16 residues. Per germline, CDR1 SGHDT and CDR2 YYEEEE. With V trimmed by 0 bases and J by 3 bases, 5 bases remained unmatched. DNA for the CDR3: TGTGCCAGCAGCTTGGTGGGAGGGCCGGACACCGGGGAGCTGTTTTTT. Translated, it gives CASSLVGGPDTGELFF.

This clonotype was seen ten or more times. V and J are TRBV6-5 and TRBJ1-5; D gene uncertain. The CDR3 runs to 14 residues. CDR1 and CDR2 from the germline V gene are MNHEY and SVGAGI. V lost 2 bases and J lost 4, with 9 bases in between. CDR3 region: CASSYGDGNQPQHF. CDR3 in DNA: TGTGCCAGCAGTTACGGGGATGGTAATCAGCCCCAGCATTTT.

This rearrangement joins TRBV5-6 to TRBJ2-7; the D gene is possibly TRBD2 (6 bases). V lost 4 bases, J lost 10 bases, and 15 bases lay in between. Germline-derived CDR1 and CDR2 are SGHDT and YYEEEE. The CDR3 is 12 amino acids. For the CDR3, the DNA is TGTGCCAGCAGCGTCTTCGGGACTTTACAGTACTTC. Amino acid sequence: CASSVFGTLQYF.

This clonotype has a handful of counts. This sequence joins TRBV27 and TRBJ2-2; a possible D gene is TRBD1 (6 bases). Germline V gives CDR1 MNHEY, CDR2 SMNVEV (reference sequence). The CDR3 is made up of 15 amino acids. V was pared by 9 bases and J by 4 bases, with 18 bases between. CDR3 amino acids: CASRPRGTSTGELFF. The CDR3 nucleotides read TGTGCCAGTAGACCGAGGGGGACCAGCACCGGGGAGCTGTTTTTT.

There are a few counts of this clonotype. The chain is built from TRBV29-1 and TRBJ2-7; possible D gene TRBD2, 6 bases. V was trimmed by 4 bases and J by 4 bases, leaving 14 bases between them. CDR3 length equals 13 residues. Germline-derived CDR1 and CDR2 are SQVTM and ANQGSEA. In DNA form, the CDR3 reads TGCAGCGTTGTGGACCCGGCGGGATACGAGCAGTACTTC. Encoded protein: CSVVDPAGYEQYF.

This chain uses TRBV27 with TRBJ2-7; TRBD1 is a possible D gene (7 bases). This CDR3 has 15 residues. From germline, CDR1 is MNHEY and CDR2 SMNVEV (reference sequence). Deletions cut 4 bases from V and 3 bases from J, with 16 bases between. The CDR3 protein is CASSSRGAADYEQYF. The CDR3 nucleotides are TGTGCCAGCAGTTCCAGGGGGGCAGCGGACTACGAGCAGTACTTC.

This clonotype showed up just a few times. The chain recombines TRBV10-3 with TRBJ1-2, with unresolved D. V lost 7 bases and J 8 bases, leaving 17 bases between the germline ends. Germline CDR1 is ENHRY and CDR2 is SYGVKD. CDR3 length equals 13 residues. The CDR3 sequence is CAINAFPKNGYTF. CDR3 coding DNA: TGTGCCATCAATGCTTTCCCCAAGAACGGCTACACCTTC.

This clonotype was detected ten times or more. V is TRBV10-3 and J is TRBJ2-7; the D is unclear. This CDR3 has 13 amino acids. V gave up 2 bases and J gave up 5 bases, with 10 bases separating them. CDR1 is ENHRY, CDR2 SYGVKD, per germline. The CDR3 coding sequence is TGTGCCATCAGTGAGCTGCCCGCTGACGAGCAGTACTTC. This codes for CAISELPADEQYF.

This clonotype was seen repeatedly, ten times or more. The gene calls are TRBV5-6 and TRBJ2-7; 11 nucleotides match TRBD2. The V gene end was trimmed by 4 bases and the J gene end by 2 bases; junction bases not matched to a gene: 2. Germline V gene lookup returns CDR1 SGHDT and CDR2 YYEEEE. This CDR3 is 14 amino acids long. CDR3 region: CASSIAGGAYEQYF. The CDR3 DNA reads TGTGCCAGCAGCATAGCGGGAGGGGCCTACGAGCAGTACTTC.

The CDR3 bases are TGTGCCAGCAGCTTAGGAGTCGGCTTTGCTAACGAGCAGTACTTC. The encoded protein is CASSLGVGFANEQYF. The chain combines TRBV7-9 with TRBJ2-7, with D unresolved. The CDR3 totals 15 residues. Per germline, CDR1 SEHNR and CDR2 FQNEAQ (reference sequence). Trimming pared 1 base from V and 5 bases from J, leaving 15 bases between.

This chain joins TRBV5-1 and TRBJ2-2; a weak D match, TRBD2 (6 bases). Trimming stripped 0 bases from V and 1 base from J, with 10 bases between. The CDR3 loop spans 16 amino acids. Germline V CDR1 and CDR2: SGHRS, YFSETQ. CDR3 protein: CASSLELGGNTGELFF. CDR3 coding DNA: TGCGCCAGCAGCTTGGAACTGGGAGGGAACACCGGGGAGCTGTTTTTT.

The chain combines TRBV18 with TRBJ2-3; D is unresolved. Trimming stripped 2 bases from V and 4 bases from J, with 7 bases between. Germline CDR1 and CDR2: KGHSH and LQKENI. This CDR3 is 13 amino acids long. DNA for the CDR3: TGTGCCAGCTCACCATCCGTACCAGATACGCAGTATTTT. Its protein is CASSPSVPDTQYF.